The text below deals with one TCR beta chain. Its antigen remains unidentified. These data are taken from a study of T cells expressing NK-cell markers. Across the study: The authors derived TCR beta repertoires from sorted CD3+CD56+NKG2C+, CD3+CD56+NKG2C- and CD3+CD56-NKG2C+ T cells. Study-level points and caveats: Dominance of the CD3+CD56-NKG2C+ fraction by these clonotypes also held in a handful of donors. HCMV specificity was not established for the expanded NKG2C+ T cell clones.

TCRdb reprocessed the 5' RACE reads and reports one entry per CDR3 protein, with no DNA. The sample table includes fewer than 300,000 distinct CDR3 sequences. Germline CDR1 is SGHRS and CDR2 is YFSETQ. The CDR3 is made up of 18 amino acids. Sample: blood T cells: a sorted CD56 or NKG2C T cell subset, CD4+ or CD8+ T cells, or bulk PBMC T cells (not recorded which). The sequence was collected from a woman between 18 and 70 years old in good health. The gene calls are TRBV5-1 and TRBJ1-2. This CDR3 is CASSLGSAVFAANYGYTF.